The rows below give T cell receptor beta chains drawn from one sample of a study of control samples from healthy donors and cancer patients. Here immunoSEQ multiplex PCR was the method, and the copy in TCRdb shows in-frame clones only, minus some. The data show fewer than 85,000 clones, 91% seen once. The sequenced material came from blood. Every receptor here comes from a man aged 25 to 45 in good health. The CDR3 runs from the conserved cysteine through the conserved F or W.

J gene | V gene | CDR3 protein
TRBJ2-7 | TRBV11-2 | CASSLGAGGSEQYF
TRBJ1-4 | TRBV5-1 | CASSLQGISTNEKLFF
TRBJ2-3 | TRBV29-1 | CSLRQGNTDTQYF
TRBJ2-5 | TRBV5-1 | CASSRGGGETQYF
TRBJ1-1 | TRBV5-8 | CASSGRTAEAFF
TRBJ2-7 | TRBV7-2 | CASSLAPGVAGKYEQYF
TRBJ2-7 | TRBV5-1 | CASSRSTGGAEQYF
TRBJ2-7 | TRBV19 | CASSRQGAGGTYEQYF
TRBJ2-1 | TRBV28 | CASSLYGASYNEQFF
TRBJ2-2 | TRBV10-1 | CASSETLVTGELFF
TRBJ2-1 | TRBV11-2 | CATTSEVNEQFF
TRBJ2-7 | TRBV30 | CASGYSYEQYF
TRBJ1-5 | TRBV7-9 | CASSATINQPQHF
TRBJ2-7 | TRBV11-1 | CASSEGLAGNYEQYF
TRBJ1-3 | TRBV28 | CASSLSGSGNTIYF
TRBJ2-2 | TRBV7-2 | CASSLTGGSTGELFF
TRBJ1-5 | TRBV18 | CASSPGGHNQPQHF
TRBJ2-1 | TRBV19 | CASSRLAGDYNEQFF
TRBJ2-7 | TRBV28 | CASSSVRLEEQYF
TRBJ1-1 | TRBV27 | CASSPNRDRGTEAFF
TRBJ2-3 | TRBV6-6 | CASRLTGGTDTQYF
TRBJ2-5 | TRBV5-1 | CASSFGRLEPETQYF
TRBJ2-1 | TRBV18 | CASSYTGEESEQFF
TRBJ2-5 | TRBV6-5 | CASSSLNRGQTQYF
TRBJ1-1 | TRBV11-2 | CASSLEESSNTEAFF
TRBJ1-6 | TRBV28 | CASSTPGTGFYSPLHF
TRBJ2-7 | TRBV7-6 | CASSLGGLMDEQYF
TRBJ2-3 | TRBV7-8 | CASSLVLGRGQADTQYF
TRBJ2-5 | TRBV5-1 | CASSPVAGEQETQYF
TRBJ2-7 | TRBV2 | CASTEGYEQYF
TRBJ2-7 | TRBV30 | CAWSVPGRGEQYF
TRBJ2-5 | TRBV30 | CAWSVYATETQYF
TRBJ2-1 | TRBV4-3 | CASSLKYPGADYNEQFF
TRBJ2-1 | TRBV7-2 | CASSSSYDEQFF
TRBJ1-2 | TRBV14 | CASSQTGGGYYGYTF
TRBJ2-7 | TRBV30 | CAWTAGGYEQYF
TRBJ1-2 | TRBV4-2 | CASSPPTDNYGYTF
TRBJ2-5 | TRBV12-3/TRBV12-4 | CASRRQAQETQYF
TRBJ2-2 | TRBV6-2/TRBV6-3 | CASSRDRGENTGELFF
TRBJ2-3 | TRBV10-3 | CAISAQTDTQYF
TRBJ2-7 | TRBV11-2 | CASSLGRLVAGGHYEQYF
TRBJ2-1 | TRBV19 | CASSLRTGASINEQFF
TRBJ1-2 | TRBV6-1 | CASSESPNYGYTF